The 3 T cell receptor beta chains below all came from one sample that was sequenced in a study of blood T cell repertoires in COVID-19 (TCRdb year 2020). The library was produced with the immunoSEQ multiplex PCR assay. TCRdb's version of the immuneACCESS table is confined to in-frame rearrangements and falls short of the full clone set. An unresolved V gene accounts for under half of the shortfall where checked; the remainder is of unknown origin. The sample records around 50,000 clones, roughly 86% of which are singletons. Of the sample, about 16% is held by the ten largest clones. The sample was peripheral blood. These receptors were obtained from a man between 60 and 75 years old with active or convalescent COVID-19.

This clone was counted between two and nine times. The gene calls are TRBV11-2 and TRBJ1-5, with D hard to call. Between the trimmed V and J ends, which lost 0 bases and 1 base, there was a span of 10 bases. The CDR3 runs to 16 residues. The germline V gene encodes CDR1 SGHAT and CDR2 FQNNGV. CDR3 DNA sequence: TGTGCCAGCAGCTTAGACCCCACGGGGAGCAATCAGCCCCAGCATTTT. Translating it yields CASSLDPTGSNQPQHF.

The genes are TRBV5-5 and TRBJ1-1, with D possibly TRBD1 on 6 matching bases. Germline CDR1 reads SGHKS; CDR2 reads YYEKEE (reference sequence). The V end was cut by 0 bases, the J end by 0 bases, with 12 bases between. CDR3 length equals 16 residues. CDR3 protein: CASSLVGGQVNTEAFF. CDR3 DNA: TGTGCCAGCAGCTTGGTCGGGGGGCAGGTGAACACTGAAGCTTTCTTT.

The gene calls are TRBV5-1 and TRBJ2-2; possible D gene TRBD1, 5 bases. CDR3 length: 15 residues. V lost 0 bases and J 4 bases, leaving 10 bases between the germline ends. Germline loops: CDR1 SGHRS, CDR2 YFSETQ. This chain's CDR3 is CASSLAPQGTGELFF. The CDR3 nucleotides are TGCGCCAGCAGCTTGGCTCCCCAGGGCACCGGGGAGCTGTTTTTT.